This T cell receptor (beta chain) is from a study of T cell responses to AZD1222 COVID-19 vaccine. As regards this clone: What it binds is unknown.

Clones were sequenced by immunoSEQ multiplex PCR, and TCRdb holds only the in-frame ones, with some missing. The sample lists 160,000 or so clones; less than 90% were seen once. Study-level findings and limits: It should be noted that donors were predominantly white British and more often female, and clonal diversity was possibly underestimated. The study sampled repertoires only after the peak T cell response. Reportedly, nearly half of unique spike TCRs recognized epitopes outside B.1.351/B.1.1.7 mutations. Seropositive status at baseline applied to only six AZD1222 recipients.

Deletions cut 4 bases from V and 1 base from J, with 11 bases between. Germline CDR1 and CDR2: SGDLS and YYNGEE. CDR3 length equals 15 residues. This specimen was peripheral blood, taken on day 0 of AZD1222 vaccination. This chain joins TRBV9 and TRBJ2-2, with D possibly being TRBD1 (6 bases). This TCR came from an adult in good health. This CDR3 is CASSPSTGNTGELFF. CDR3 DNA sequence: TGTGCCAGCAGCCCCTCGACAGGGAACACCGGGGAGCTGTTTTTT.